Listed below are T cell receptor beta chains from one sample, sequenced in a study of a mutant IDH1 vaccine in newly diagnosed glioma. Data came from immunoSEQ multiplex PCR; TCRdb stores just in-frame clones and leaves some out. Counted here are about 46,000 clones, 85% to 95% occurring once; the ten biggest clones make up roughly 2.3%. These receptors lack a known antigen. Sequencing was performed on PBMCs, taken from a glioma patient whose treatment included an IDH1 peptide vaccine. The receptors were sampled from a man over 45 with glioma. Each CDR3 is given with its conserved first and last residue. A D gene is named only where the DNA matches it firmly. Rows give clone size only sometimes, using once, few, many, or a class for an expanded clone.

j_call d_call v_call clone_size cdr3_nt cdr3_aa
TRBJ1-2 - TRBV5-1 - TGCGCCAGCAGCCAGTCAGGGGCGCAGAGGTATGGCTACACCTTC CASSQSGAQRYGYTF
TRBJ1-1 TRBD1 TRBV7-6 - TGTGCCAGCAGCCCCCGGCGGGACAGGGGGATGAACACTGAAGCTTTCTTT CASSPRRDRGMNTEAFF
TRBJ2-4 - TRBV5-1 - TGCGCCAGCAGGCCCACATTAGCCAAAAACATTCAGTACTTC CASRPTLAKNIQYF
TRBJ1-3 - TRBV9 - TGTGCCAGCAGTATGTACTCTGGAAACACCATATATTTT CASSMYSGNTIYF
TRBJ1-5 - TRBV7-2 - TGTGCCAGCAGCTTGTTAGACCAAAGCAATCAGCCCCAGCATTTT CASSLLDQSNQPQHF
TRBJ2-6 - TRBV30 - TGTGCCTGGAGGAGGGGAAGGTCTGGGGCCAACGTCCTGACTTTC CAWRRGRSGANVLTF
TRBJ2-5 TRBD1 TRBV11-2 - TGTGCCAGCAGCTTGGACAGGGTTGAGACCCAGTACTTC CASSLDRVETQYF
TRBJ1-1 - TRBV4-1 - TGCGCCAGCAGCCAACAGGGGTCCCGCACTGAAGCTTTCTTT CASSQQGSRTEAFF
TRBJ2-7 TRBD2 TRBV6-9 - TGTGCCAGCAGTTATCCGGCGGGGACTAGCTCCTACGAGCAGTACTTC CASSYPAGTSSYEQYF
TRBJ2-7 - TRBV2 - TGTGCCAGCAGTGGTCGGATCGCCTACGAGCAGTACTTC CASSGRIAYEQYF
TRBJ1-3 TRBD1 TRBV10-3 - TGTGCCATCAGTGAAGGGGGCGCTTCTGGAAACACCATATATTTT CAISEGGASGNTIYF
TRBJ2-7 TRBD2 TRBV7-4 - TGTGCCAGCAGCTTAAAAGGCGGGGGGGCGTCCCGCTACGAGCAGTACTTC CASSLKGGGASRYEQYF
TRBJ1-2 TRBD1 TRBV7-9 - TGTGCCAGCAGCTTGACAGGGGCTCCTGGCTACACCTTC CASSLTGAPGYTF
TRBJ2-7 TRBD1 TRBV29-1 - TGCAGCGTTTACACCGGGACAGGGACCTCCTACGAGCAGTACTTC CSVYTGTGTSYEQYF
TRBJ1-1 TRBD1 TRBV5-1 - TGCGCCAGCAGCACATACAGGGGAGGGACTGAAGCTTTCTTT CASSTYRGGTEAFF
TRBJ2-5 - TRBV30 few TGTGCCTGGAGTGAGGGGTACAGCCAAGAGACCCAGTACTTC CAWSEGYSQETQYF
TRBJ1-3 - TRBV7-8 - TGTGCCAGCAGCCATAGGGGCTCTGGAAACACCATATATTTT CASSHRGSGNTIYF
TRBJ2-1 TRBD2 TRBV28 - TGTGCCAGCAGACCAAGCGGGAGGTCCTACAATGAGCAGTTCTTC CASRPSGRSYNEQFF
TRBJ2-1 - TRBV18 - TGTGCCAGCTCACTTAACAGGGTTTTTGAGCAGTTCTTC CASSLNRVFEQFF
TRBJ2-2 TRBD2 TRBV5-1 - TGCGCCAGCAGCGCCCCCAGCGGGGCGAACACCGGGGAGCTGTTTTTT CASSAPSGANTGELFF
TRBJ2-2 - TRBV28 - TGTGCCAGCAGTTTAATCGGCACCGGGGAGCTGTTTTTT CASSLIGTGELFF
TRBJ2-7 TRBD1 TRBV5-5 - TGTGCCAGCAGCTTGCCCGGGACAGGGGGCGCCGAGCAGTACTTC CASSLPGTGGAEQYF
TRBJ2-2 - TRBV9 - TGTGCCAGCAGCGTAGGGATCTCCCCGAACACCGGGGAGCTGTTTTTT CASSVGISPNTGELFF
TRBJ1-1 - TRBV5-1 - TGCGCCAGCAGCTTGGACAGACTGGAAAACACTGAAGCTTTCTTT CASSLDRLENTEAFF
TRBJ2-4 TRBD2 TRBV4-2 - TGTGCCAGCAGCCAAGGCGGGGGGGCCAAAAACATTCAGTACTTC CASSQGGGAKNIQYF
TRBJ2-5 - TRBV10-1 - TGCGCCAGCAGTGAGGCCAGCGCCCCGAGGGAGCAGTACTTC CASSEASAPREQYF
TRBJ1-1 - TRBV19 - TGTGCCAGTAGTATGGCTGGGGTGGGCACTGAAGCTTTCTTT CASSMAGVGTEAFF
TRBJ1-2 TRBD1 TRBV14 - TGTGCCAGCAGCGACAGGGTTCTCTATGGCTACACCTTC CASSDRVLYGYTF
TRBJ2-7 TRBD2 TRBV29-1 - TGCAGCGTTGTTCCCGGGACGGGGGGCTACGAGCAGTACTTC CSVVPGTGGYEQYF
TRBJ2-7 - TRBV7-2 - TGTGCCAGCAGCGCCCCGGGCGGGTACGAGCAGTACTTC CASSAPGGYEQYF
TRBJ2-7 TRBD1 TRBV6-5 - TGTGCCAGCAGTTACTCTGGGAAGGGGGCCGCCTACGAGCAGTACTTC CASSYSGKGAAYEQYF
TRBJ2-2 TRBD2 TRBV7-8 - TGTGCCAGCAGCTTAGACCTAGCGGGGGGTTACACCGGGGAGCTGTTTTTT CASSLDLAGGYTGELFF
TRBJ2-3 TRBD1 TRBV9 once TGTGCCAGCAGCGTAGGGGACAGGAGCACAGATACGCAGTATTTT CASSVGDRSTDTQYF
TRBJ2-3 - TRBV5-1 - TGCGCCAGCACCCTCGCGGGGGCTAGCACAGATACGCAGTATTTT CASTLAGASTDTQYF
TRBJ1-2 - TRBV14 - TGTGCCAGCAGCCAGAACAGGGACTATGGCTACACCTTC CASSQNRDYGYTF
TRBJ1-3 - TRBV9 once TGTGCCAGCAGCGTAGCTGTCAGCGGGTCAGCTATTGACACCATATATTTT CASSVAVSGSAIDTIYF
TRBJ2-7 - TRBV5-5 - TGTGCCAGCAGCCCTCGGGCAGGCTACGAGCAGTACTTC CASSPRAGYEQYF
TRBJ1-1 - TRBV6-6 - TGTGCCAGCAGTTACCCGGAGAGGAACACTGAAGCTTTCTTT CASSYPERNTEAFF
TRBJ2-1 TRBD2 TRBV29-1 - TGCAGCGGTGGGCCGGGAGGGCCCCACAATGAGCAGTTCTTC CSGGPGGPHNEQFF
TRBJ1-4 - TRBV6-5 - TGTGCCAGCAGAGCTAATGAAAAACTGTTTTTT CASRANEKLFF
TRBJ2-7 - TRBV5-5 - TGTGCCAGCAGCTTGTCAGGGGTCGGCTACGAGCAGTACTTC CASSLSGVGYEQYF
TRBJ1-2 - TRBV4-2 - TGTGCCAGCAGCCAAGACCACAGTAACTATGGCTACACCTTC CASSQDHSNYGYTF
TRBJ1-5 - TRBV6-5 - TGTGCCACCCGGCGGGGAACTTACGGCAATCAGCCCCAGCATTTT CATRRGTYGNQPQHF
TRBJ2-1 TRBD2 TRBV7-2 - TGTGCCAGCAGCTTAGGTGGGAGGGCCACGTATAATGAGCAGTTCTTC CASSLGGRATYNEQFF
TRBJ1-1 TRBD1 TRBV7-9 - TGTGCCAGCCCCCAGGGGGCAGGGGACCCTGAAGCTTTCTTT CASPQGAGDPEAFF
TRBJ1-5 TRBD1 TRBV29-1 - TGCAGCTTTAGGACAGGGGCGGGTCAGCCCCAGCATTTT CSFRTGAGQPQHF
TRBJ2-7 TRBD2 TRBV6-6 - TGTGCCAGCGGCGTAGGGAGGGCCTACGAGCAGTACTTC CASGVGRAYEQYF
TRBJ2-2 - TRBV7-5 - TGTGCCAGAAGCCTCGGATACACCGGGGAGCTGTTTTTT CARSLGYTGELFF
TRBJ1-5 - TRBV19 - TGTGCCAGTAGTATAAAGGGTAATCAGCCCCAGCATTTT CASSIKGNQPQHF
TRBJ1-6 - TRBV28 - TGTGCCAGCAGTTGGGGACGGTCGAGGTCACCCCTCCACTTT CASSWGRSRSPLHF
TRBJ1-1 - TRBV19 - TGTGCCAGTAGTACCCGCGGCGGGGGCCGAACTGAAGCTTTCTTT CASSTRGGGRTEAFF